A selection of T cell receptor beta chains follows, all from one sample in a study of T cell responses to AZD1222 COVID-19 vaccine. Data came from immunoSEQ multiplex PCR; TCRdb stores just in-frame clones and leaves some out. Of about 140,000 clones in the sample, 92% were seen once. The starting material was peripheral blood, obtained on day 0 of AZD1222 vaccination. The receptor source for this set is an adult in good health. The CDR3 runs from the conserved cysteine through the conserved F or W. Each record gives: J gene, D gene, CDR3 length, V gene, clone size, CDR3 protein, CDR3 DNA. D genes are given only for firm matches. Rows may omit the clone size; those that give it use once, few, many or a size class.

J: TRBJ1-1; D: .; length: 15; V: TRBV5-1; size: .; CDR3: CASSLVRTGGTEAFF; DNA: TGCGCCAGCAGCTTGGTTCGAACAGGCGGCACTGAAGCTTTCTTT
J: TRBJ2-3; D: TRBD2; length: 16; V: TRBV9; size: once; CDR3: CASSVEAGVVTDTQYF; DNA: TGTGCCAGCAGCGTAGAAGCGGGAGTTGTCACAGATACGCAGTATTTT
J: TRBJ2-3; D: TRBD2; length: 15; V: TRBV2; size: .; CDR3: CASRRTSGSPDTQYF; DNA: TGTGCCAGCAGACGAACCAGCGGGAGTCCAGATACGCAGTATTTT
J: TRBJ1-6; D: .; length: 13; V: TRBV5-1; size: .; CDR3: CASSFGQNSPLHF; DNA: TGCGCCAGCAGCTTTGGCCAGAATTCACCCCTCCACTTT
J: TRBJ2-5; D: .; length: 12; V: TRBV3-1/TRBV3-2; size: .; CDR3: CASSQVVETQYF; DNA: TGTGCCAGCAGCCAAGTAGTTGAGACCCAGTACTTC
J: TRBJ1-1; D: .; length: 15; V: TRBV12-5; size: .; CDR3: CASGLGDEGGSEAFF; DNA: TGTGCTAGTGGTTTGGGGGACGAAGGAGGGTCTGAAGCTTTCTTT
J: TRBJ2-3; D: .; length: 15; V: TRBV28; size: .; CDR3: CASSFLSSGTDTQYF; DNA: TGTGCCAGCAGTTTTTTGTCGAGCGGGACAGATACGCAGTATTTT
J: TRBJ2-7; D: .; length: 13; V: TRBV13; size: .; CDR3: CASSLDLASEQYF; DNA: TGTGCCAGCAGCTTAGATCTAGCCTCCGAGCAGTACTTC
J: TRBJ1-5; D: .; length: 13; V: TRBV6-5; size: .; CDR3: CASIMRGEEPQHF; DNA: TGTGCCAGCATCATGAGGGGGGAGGAGCCCCAGCATTTT
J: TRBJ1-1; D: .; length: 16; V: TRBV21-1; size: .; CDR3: CASRNRQATLNTEAFF; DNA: TGTGCCAGCAGAAATCGACAGGCGACTCTGAACACTGAAGCTTTCTTT
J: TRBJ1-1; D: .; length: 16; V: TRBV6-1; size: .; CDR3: CASSEARSSTSHRAFF; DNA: TGTGCCAGCAGTGAAGCCCGAAGCTCGACCAGCCACCGAGCTTTCTTT
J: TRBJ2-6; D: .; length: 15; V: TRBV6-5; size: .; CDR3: CASSYAASGANVLTF; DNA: TGTGCCAGCAGTTACGCTGCCTCTGGGGCCAACGTCCTGACTTTC
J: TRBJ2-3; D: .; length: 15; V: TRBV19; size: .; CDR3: CASSRGEVGTDTQYF; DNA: TGTGCCAGTAGTAGGGGGGAGGTTGGCACAGATACGCAGTATTTT
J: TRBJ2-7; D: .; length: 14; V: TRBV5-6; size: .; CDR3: CASSAGQTYYEQYF; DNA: TGTGCCAGCAGCGCGGGACAGACCTACTACGAGCAGTACTTC
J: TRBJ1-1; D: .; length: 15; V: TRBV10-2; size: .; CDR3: CASSERAGMNTEAFF; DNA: TGCGCCAGCAGTGAACGAGCAGGGATGAACACTGAAGCTTTCTTT
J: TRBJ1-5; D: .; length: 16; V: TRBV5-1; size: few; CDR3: CASSLEPTASNQPQHF; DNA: TGCGCCAGCAGCTTGGAACCGACAGCTAGCAATCAGCCCCAGCATTTT
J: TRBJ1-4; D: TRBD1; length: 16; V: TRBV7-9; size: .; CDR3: CASSLVETGGQRKLFF; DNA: TGTGCCAGCAGCTTAGTGGAGACAGGGGGACAGAGAAAACTGTTTTTT
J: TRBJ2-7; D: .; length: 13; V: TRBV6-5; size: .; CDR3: CASSYGAAYEQYF; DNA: TGTGCCAGCAGTTACGGAGCGGCCTACGAGCAGTACTTC
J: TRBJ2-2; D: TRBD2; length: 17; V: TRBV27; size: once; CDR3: CASSLLRGRANTGELFF; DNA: TGTGCCAGCAGTTTATTACGCGGGAGAGCGAACACCGGGGAGCTGTTTTTT
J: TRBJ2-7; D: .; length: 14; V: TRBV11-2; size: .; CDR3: CASSLGPGHYEQYF; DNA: TGTGCCAGCAGCTTAGGCCCAGGACACTACGAGCAGTACTTC
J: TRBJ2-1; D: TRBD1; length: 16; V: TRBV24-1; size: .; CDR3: CATSDPDRGRGNEQFF; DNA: TGTGCCACCAGTGATCCTGACAGGGGGCGCGGAAATGAGCAGTTCTTC
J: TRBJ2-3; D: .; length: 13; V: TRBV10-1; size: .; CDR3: CASSESSADTQYF; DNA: TGCGCCAGCAGTGAGTCTAGCGCAGATACGCAGTATTTT
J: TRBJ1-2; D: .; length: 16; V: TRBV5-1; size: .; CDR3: CASFPQPGTVNYGYTF; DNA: TGCGCCAGTTTCCCCCAGCCGGGGACGGTAAACTATGGCTACACCTTC
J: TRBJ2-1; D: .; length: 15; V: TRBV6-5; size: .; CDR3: CASSSWRSSYNEQFF; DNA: TGTGCCAGCAGTTCTTGGAGGAGCTCCTACAATGAGCAGTTCTTC
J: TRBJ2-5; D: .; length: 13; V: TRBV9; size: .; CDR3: CASSVEEGETQYF; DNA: TGTGCCAGCAGCGTAGAAGAGGGAGAGACCCAGTACTTC
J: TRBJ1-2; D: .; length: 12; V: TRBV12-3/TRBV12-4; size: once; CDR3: CASSLLGIDYTF; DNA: TGTGCCAGCAGTTTATTGGGCATCGACTACACCTTC
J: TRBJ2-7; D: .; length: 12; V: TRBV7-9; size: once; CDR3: CASSSDGNEQYF; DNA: TGTGCCAGCAGCTCGGACGGGAACGAGCAGTACTTC
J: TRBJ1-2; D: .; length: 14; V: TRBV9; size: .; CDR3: CASSAQGSLKGYTF; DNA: TGTGCCAGCAGCGCACAGGGTTCTCTCAAGGGCTACACCTTC
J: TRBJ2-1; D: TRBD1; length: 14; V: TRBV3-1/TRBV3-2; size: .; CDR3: CASSQRDRGVEQFF; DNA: TGTGCCAGCAGCCAGCGGGACAGGGGCGTTGAGCAGTTCTTC
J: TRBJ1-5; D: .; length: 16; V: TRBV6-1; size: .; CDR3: CASSESEGMRNQPQHF; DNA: TGTGCCAGCAGTGAAAGTGAGGGGATGCGCAATCAGCCCCAGCATTTT
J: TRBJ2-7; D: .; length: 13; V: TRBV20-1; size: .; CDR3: CSASAPTVYEQYF; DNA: TGCAGTGCTAGTGCCCCGACAGTCTACGAGCAGTACTTC
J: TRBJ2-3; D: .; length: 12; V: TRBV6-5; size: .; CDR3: CASRLSQHTQYF; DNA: TGTGCCAGCAGACTCTCGCAACATACGCAGTATTTT
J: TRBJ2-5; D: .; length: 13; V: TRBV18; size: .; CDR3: CASSPLGQETQYF; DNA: TGTGCCAGCTCACCACTTGGCCAAGAGACCCAGTACTTC
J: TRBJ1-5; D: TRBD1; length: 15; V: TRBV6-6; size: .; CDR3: CASSYYAGGGQPQHF; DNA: TGTGCCAGCAGTTACTACGCAGGGGGTGGTCAGCCCCAGCATTTT
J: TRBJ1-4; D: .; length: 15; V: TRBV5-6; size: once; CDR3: CASSLEGYLQEKLFF; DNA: TGTGCCAGCAGCTTGGAGGGGTATCTCCAGGAAAAACTGTTTTTT
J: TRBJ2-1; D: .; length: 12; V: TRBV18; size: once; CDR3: CASSSGNNEQFF; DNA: TGTGCCAGCTCGTCAGGGAACAATGAGCAGTTCTTC
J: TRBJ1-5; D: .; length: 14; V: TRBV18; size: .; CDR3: CASSPAGARQPQHF; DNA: TGTGCCAGCTCACCAGCGGGGGCTCGCCAGCCCCAGCATTTT
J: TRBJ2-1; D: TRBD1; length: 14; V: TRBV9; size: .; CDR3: CASSEGARVGEQFF; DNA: TGTGCCAGCAGTGAGGGGGCGCGGGTTGGGGAGCAGTTCTTC